This is a list of T cell receptor beta chains from one sample in a study of T cells after somatic rescue of genetic block. The table came from immunoSEQ multiplex PCR; TCRdb's copy has only in-frame clones and leaves some out. The data hold about 52,000 clones, with approximately 96% observed a single time. Source material: peripheral blood mononuclear cells (PBMCs). These receptors were taken from a child younger than two. The CDR3 runs from the conserved cysteine through the conserved F or W. D genes are given only for firm matches. Clone size is not always given. Where it is, it says once, few, many or a class for expanded clones.

TRBJ2-3 TRBV19 TRBD2 NA CASSMFTAGAYTDTQYF TGTGCCAGTAGTATGTTTACGGCGGGAGCATACACAGATACGCAGTATTTT
TRBJ2-1 TRBV20-1 NA NA CSTGPIEQFF TGCAGTACAGGACCCATTGAGCAGTTCTTC
TRBJ1-2 TRBV6-5 TRBD1 NA CASSSRQGGGYTF TGTGCCAGCAGTTCCCGACAGGGGGGCGGCTACACCTTC
TRBJ1-1 TRBV7-2 NA NA CASSRPGGNTEAFF TGTGCCAGCAGCCGGCCGGGGGGGAACACTGAAGCTTTCTTT
TRBJ2-7 TRBV11-2 NA NA CASSPTSPYEQYF TGTGCCAGCAGCCCCACTAGCCCCTACGAGCAGTACTTC
TRBJ1-5 TRBV2 NA few CASSGGRQPQHF TGTGCCAGCAGTGGGGGCAGGCAGCCCCAGCATTTT
TRBJ1-3 TRBV19 NA NA CASSGLDSLSGNTIYF TGTGCCAGTAGTGGTCTCGACAGCCTCTCTGGAAACACCATATATTTT
TRBJ1-2 TRBV29-1 TRBD1 NA CSVGQGDYGYTF TGCAGCGTTGGACAGGGGGACTATGGCTACACCTTC
TRBJ2-3 TRBV19 TRBD1 NA CASSKGQGSVTDTQYF TGTGCCAGTAGTAAAGGACAGGGAAGTGTGACAGATACGCAGTATTTT
TRBJ2-7 TRBV2 NA NA CASSGSGTYEQYF TGTGCCAGCAGTGGTAGCGGAACCTACGAGCAGTACTTC
TRBJ2-7 TRBV4-2 NA NA CASRLRDTSYEQYF TGTGCCAGCAGACTGCGGGACACCTCCTACGAGCAGTACTTC
TRBJ2-2 TRBV20-1 NA NA CSLSLAGELFF TGCAGCCTCAGTTTGGCCGGGGAGCTGTTTTTT
TRBJ2-5 TRBV28 NA NA CASREGGETQYF TGTGCCAGCAGAGAGGGGGGCGAGACCCAGTACTTC
TRBJ2-2 TRBV4-1 TRBD2 NA CASSQPGTSGRGELFF TGCGCCAGCAGCCAGCCCGGGACTAGCGGGCGGGGGGAGCTGTTTTTT
TRBJ2-7 TRBV7-6 NA NA CASSLAGTGPYEQYF TGTGCCAGCAGCTTAGCGGGGACTGGACCATACGAGCAGTACTTC
TRBJ2-1 TRBV6-1 NA NA CASSDPGEQFF TGTGCCAGCAGTGACCCCGGGGAGCAGTTCTTC
TRBJ1-5 TRBV28 NA NA CASSPSSWYSNQPQHF TGTGCCAGCAGTCCTAGTTCTTGGTATAGCAATCAGCCCCAGCATTTT
TRBJ1-3 TRBV7-9 NA NA CASSSGSSGNTIYF TGTGCCAGCAGCTCAGGGAGCTCTGGAAACACCATATATTTT
TRBJ2-1 TRBV25-1 NA NA CASSEYGYNEQFF TGTGCCAGCAGTGAATATGGCTACAATGAGCAGTTCTTC
TRBJ2-3 TRBV6-6 TRBD2 NA CASSPVAGTDTQYF TGTGCCAGCAGCCCGGTAGCGGGAACAGATACGCAGTATTTT
TRBJ2-3 TRBV7-9 NA NA CASSFTDTQYF TGTGCCAGCAGCTTCACAGATACGCAGTATTTT
TRBJ2-7 TRBV28 NA NA CASSTSYEQYF TGTGCCAGCAGTACCTCCTACGAGCAGTACTTC
TRBJ2-7 TRBV4-3 NA NA CASSLSPSDHEQYF TGCGCCAGCAGCCTCTCCCCTAGCGATCACGAGCAGTACTTC
TRBJ2-3 TRBV19 TRBD1 NA CASSIRGRTDTQYF TGTGCCAGTAGTATCAGGGGGCGCACAGATACGCAGTATTTT
TRBJ2-1 TRBV5-1 TRBD2 NA CASSPPNSGNYNEQFF TGCGCCAGCAGCCCTCCCAATAGCGGGAACTACAATGAGCAGTTCTTC
TRBJ1-2 TRBV27 NA NA CASSFRLAWRGYTF TGTGCCAGCAGTTTTAGACTGGCTTGGCGGGGCTACACCTTC
TRBJ1-3 TRBV5-6 NA NA CASSLGQGNTIYF TGTGCCAGCAGCTTGGGACAGGGAAACACCATATATTTT
TRBJ1-1 TRBV6-6 TRBD1 NA CASSYPKQGASTEAFF TGTGCCAGCAGTTACCCGAAGCAGGGGGCGAGCACTGAAGCTTTCTTT
TRBJ1-2 TRBV6-5 NA once CASSYSNTDYGYTF TGTGCCAGCAGTTACTCGAATACGGACTATGGCTACACCTTC
TRBJ2-1 TRBV6-9 NA NA CASSYRLGSIYNEQFF TGTGCCAGCAGTTATAGGTTGGGTAGTATCTACAATGAGCAGTTCTTC
TRBJ1-2 TRBV9 NA NA CASSVVGTLLTF TGTGCCAGCAGCGTAGTGGGAACACTTCTAACCTTC
TRBJ2-2 TRBV12-5 TRBD2 NA CASGLAGVGTGELFF TGTGCTAGTGGCCTAGCGGGAGTTGGGACCGGGGAGCTGTTTTTT
TRBJ1-3 TRBV28 NA NA CASSLVEGGNTIYF TGTGCCAGCAGTTTAGTGGAGGGGGGAAACACCATATATTTT
TRBJ2-2 TRBV5-1 TRBD2 NA CASGLAGANTGELFF TGCGCCAGCGGACTAGCGGGAGCGAACACCGGGGAGCTGTTTTTT
TRBJ2-4 TRBV7-2 NA NA CASSWTAKNIQYF TGTGCCAGCAGCTGGACAGCCAAAAACATTCAGTACTTC
TRBJ1-2 TRBV29-1 TRBD1 NA CSVGGQGAALNYGYTF TGCAGCGTTGGAGGACAGGGGGCGGCCCTTAACTATGGCTACACCTTC
TRBJ2-3 TRBV13 NA NA CASSLRTSTDTQYF TGTGCCAGCAGCTTACGGACTAGCACAGATACGCAGTATTTT
TRBJ1-2 TRBV19 TRBD1 NA CASSFKGAGYTF TGTGCCAGTAGTTTCAAGGGGGCCGGCTACACCTTC
TRBJ1-4 TRBV5-5 NA NA CASSSSVFVATNEKLFF TGTGCCAGCAGCTCCTCCGTTTTCGTTGCAACTAATGAAAAACTGTTTTTT
TRBJ1-1 TRBV7-9 NA NA CASSPGHWNTEAFF TGTGCCAGCAGCCCCGGACATTGGAACACTGAAGCTTTCTTT
TRBJ2-7 TRBV5-1 NA NA CASSLGRGVYEQYF TGCGCCAGCAGCTTGGGTAGGGGCGTCTACGAGCAGTACTTC
TRBJ1-1 TRBV5-1 NA NA CASSLRGAIGTEAFF TGCGCCAGCAGCTTGAGGGGGGCTATAGGAACTGAAGCTTTCTTT
TRBJ2-1 TRBV7-3 NA NA CASSFPGDEQFF TGTGCCAGCAGCTTCCCGGGGGATGAGCAGTTCTTC
TRBJ2-1 TRBV9 NA NA CASSFAVGSGISYNEQFF TGTGCCAGCAGCTTCGCGGTTGGTAGCGGAATCTCCTACAATGAGCAGTTCTTC
TRBJ1-5 TRBV28 TRBD1 NA CASTPPTGANQPQHF TGTGCCAGCACCCCCCCGACAGGGGCTAATCAGCCCCAGCATTTT
TRBJ1-2 TRBV10-2 NA NA CASSEFTGQNYGYTF TGCGCCAGCAGTGAGTTTACGGGACAAAACTATGGCTACACCTTC
TRBJ2-1 TRBV28 TRBD2 once CASSLGTSGPYNEQFF TGTGCCAGCAGCCTGGGGACTAGCGGGCCCTACAATGAGCAGTTCTTC
TRBJ2-3 TRBV4-2 NA NA CASSHVGEGNTQYF TGTGCCAGCAGCCATGTGGGAGAAGGCAATACGCAGTATTTT
TRBJ2-7 TRBV29-1 NA NA CSVDEGLGEQYF TGCAGCGTTGATGAAGGGTTGGGCGAGCAGTACTTC
TRBJ2-5 TRBV5-5 TRBD1 NA CASSAGQVKETQYF TGTGCCAGCAGCGCGGGACAGGTCAAAGAGACCCAGTACTTC
TRBJ1-6 TRBV19 TRBD1 NA CASSPDRVNSPLHF TGTGCCAGTAGTCCGGACAGGGTTAATTCACCCCTCCACTTT
TRBJ2-1 TRBV28 NA NA CASSPPSYNEQFF TGTGCCAGCAGTCCCCCCTCCTACAATGAGCAGTTCTTC
TRBJ1-2 TRBV10-1 NA NA CASGPVMKTSYGYTF TGCGCCAGCGGGCCCGTAATGAAGACCTCCTATGGCTACACCTTC
TRBJ1-1 TRBV6-5 NA NA CASSRDTGLNTEAFF TGTGCCAGCAGTCGGGACACCGGCTTGAACACTGAAGCTTTCTTT
TRBJ2-1 TRBV28 NA once CASSLCSSGSSYNEQFF TGTGCCAGCAGTTTATGTTCCTCAGGGAGCTCCTACAATGAGCAGTTCTTC
TRBJ1-2 TRBV5-6 NA NA CASSPGDGYTF TGTGCCAGCAGCCCAGGGGATGGCTACACCTTC
TRBJ2-1 TRBV27 TRBD2 once CASSLRGTGRMGYEQFF TGTGCCAGCAGTTTAAGAGGTACCGGGAGGATGGGCTATGAGCAGTTCTTC
TRBJ2-7 TRBV23-1 NA NA CASSQRRFYEQYF TGCGCCAGCAGTCAAAGGCGATTCTACGAGCAGTACTTC